The subject of this entry is one T cell receptor beta chain. The CDR3 extends over 14 amino acids. This sample is drawn from a study of shared clonotypes between healthy human individuals. Deep level was the assay's run setting. The authors ran unsorted PBMC replicate PCRs on approximately 300 ng DNA, 30,000 or so T cell genomes. Using immunoSEQ multiplex PCR, the repertoire was profiled, and TCRdb retains in-frame clones only, with some absent. Of about 470,000 clones in the sample, around 79% are singletons; the top ten hold about 13%. Study donors comprised healthy, HIV-negative adults devoid of recent acute infection or vaccination. Within Nashville, Tennessee resided all donors, each a Caucasian adult.

Sequenced sample: PBMCs. The source of this sequence is a woman between 35 and 50 years old in good health. Some clones in this sample may be carry-over from other donors' samples. V usage is TRBV21-1 and J usage is TRBJ1-5. TRBV21-1 counts as a pseudogene. The CDR3 DNA reads as TGTGCCCGAGCTCGCCGCTATAGCAATCAGCCCCAGCATTTT. This translates into CARARRYSNQPQHF.